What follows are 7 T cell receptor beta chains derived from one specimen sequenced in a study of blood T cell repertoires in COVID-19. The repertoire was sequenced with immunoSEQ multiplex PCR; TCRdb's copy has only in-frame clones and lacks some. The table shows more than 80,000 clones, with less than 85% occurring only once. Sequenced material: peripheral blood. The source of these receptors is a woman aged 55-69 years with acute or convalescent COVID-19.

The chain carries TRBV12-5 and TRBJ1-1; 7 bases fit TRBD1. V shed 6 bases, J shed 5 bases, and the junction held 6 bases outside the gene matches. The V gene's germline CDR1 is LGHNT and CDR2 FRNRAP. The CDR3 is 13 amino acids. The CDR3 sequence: CASGRQGGTEAFF. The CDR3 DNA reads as TGTGCTAGTGGCCGACAGGGAGGAACTGAAGCTTTCTTT.

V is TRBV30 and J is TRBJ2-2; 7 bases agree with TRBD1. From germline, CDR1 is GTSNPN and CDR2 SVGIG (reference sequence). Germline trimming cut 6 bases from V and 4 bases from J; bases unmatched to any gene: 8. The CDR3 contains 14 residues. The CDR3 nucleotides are TGTGCCTGTCAGACAGGGCCGGGCACCGGGGAGCTGTTTTTT. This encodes CACQTGPGTGELFF.

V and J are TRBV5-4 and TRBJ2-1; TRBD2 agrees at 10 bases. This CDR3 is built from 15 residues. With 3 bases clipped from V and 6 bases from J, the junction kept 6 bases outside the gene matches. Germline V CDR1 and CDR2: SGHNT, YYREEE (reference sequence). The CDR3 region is CASSWIAGGPNEQFF. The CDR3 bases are TGTGCCAGCAGCTGGATAGCGGGGGGTCCCAATGAGCAGTTCTTC.

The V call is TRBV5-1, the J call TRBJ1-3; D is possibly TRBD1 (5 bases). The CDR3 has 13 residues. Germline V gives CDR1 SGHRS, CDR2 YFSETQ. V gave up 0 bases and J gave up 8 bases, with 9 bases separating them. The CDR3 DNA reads TGCGCCAGCAGCTTGGTGCCGGGGGACACCATATATTTT. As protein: CASSLVPGDTIYF. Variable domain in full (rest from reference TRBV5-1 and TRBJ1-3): KAGVTQTPRYLIKTRGQQVTLSCSPISGHRSVSWYQQTPGQGLQFLFEYFSETQRNKGNFPGRFSGRQFSNSRSEMNVSTLELGDSALYLCASSLVPGDTIYFGEGSWLTVV.

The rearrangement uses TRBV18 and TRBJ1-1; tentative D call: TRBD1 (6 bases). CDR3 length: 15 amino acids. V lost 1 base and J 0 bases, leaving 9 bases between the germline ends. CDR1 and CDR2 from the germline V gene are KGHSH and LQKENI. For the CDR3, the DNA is TGTGCCAGCTCACCACAGGGGGGGATGAACACTGAAGCTTTCTTT. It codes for CASSPQGGMNTEAFF.

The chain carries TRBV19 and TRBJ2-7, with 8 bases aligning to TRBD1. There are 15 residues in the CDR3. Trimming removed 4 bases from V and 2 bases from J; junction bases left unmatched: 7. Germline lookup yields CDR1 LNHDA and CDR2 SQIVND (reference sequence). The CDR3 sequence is CASSTGDRRTYEQYF. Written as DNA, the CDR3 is TGTGCCAGTAGTACCGGGGACAGGCGTACCTACGAGCAGTACTTC.

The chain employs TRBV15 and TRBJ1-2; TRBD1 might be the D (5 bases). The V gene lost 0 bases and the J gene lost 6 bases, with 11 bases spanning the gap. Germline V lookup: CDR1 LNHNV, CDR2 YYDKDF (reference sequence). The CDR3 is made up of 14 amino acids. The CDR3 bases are TGTGCCACCAGCAGAGATAAGGCAGGGAATGGCTACACCTTC. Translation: CATSRDKAGNGYTF.